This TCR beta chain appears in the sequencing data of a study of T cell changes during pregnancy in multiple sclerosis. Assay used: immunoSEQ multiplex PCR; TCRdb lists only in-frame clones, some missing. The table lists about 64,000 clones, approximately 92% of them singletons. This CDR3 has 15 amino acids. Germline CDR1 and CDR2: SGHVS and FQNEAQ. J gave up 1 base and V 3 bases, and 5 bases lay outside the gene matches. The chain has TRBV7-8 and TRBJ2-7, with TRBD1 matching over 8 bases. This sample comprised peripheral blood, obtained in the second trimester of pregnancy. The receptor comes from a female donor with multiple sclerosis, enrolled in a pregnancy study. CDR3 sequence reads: CASSLGGQESYEQYF. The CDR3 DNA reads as TGTGCCAGCAGCTTGGGGGGACAGGAGTCCTACGAGCAGTACTTC.